The rows below give T cell receptor beta chains drawn from one sample of a study of cytomegalovirus exposure and HLA in healthy donors. Clones were read by immunoSEQ multiplex PCR, and TCRdb kept only the in-frame ones, dropping some. The sample yields some 110,000 clones, 65% to 75% seen once. Input material: PBMCs. These receptors were obtained from a woman aged 45-59 years in good health and CMV-seropositive. Each CDR3 is given without its conserved first and last residue. Fields, in order: J gene, D gene, V gene, CDR3 protein. The D gene is left open where the match is weak.

>TRBJ2-1|NA|TRBV28
ASSLYDPGEQF
>TRBJ2-3|TRBD1|TRBV30
AWSADRGGTDTQY
>TRBJ2-3|NA|TRBV10-3
AISGTDRLDTQY
>TRBJ1-2|TRBD1|TRBV27
ASSLKTGGSYGYT
>TRBJ2-3|NA|TRBV6-4
ASSTGGGRADTQY
>TRBJ2-7|NA|TRBV29-1
SVVRGTRYEQY
>TRBJ2-2|TRBD2|TRBV19
ASSIAGGHTGELF
>TRBJ1-2|NA|TRBV6-5
ASSYSNIRYPYGYT
>TRBJ1-1|NA|TRBV7-2
ASSEYGGTEAF
>TRBJ1-1|TRBD1|TRBV30
AYGTGMNTEAF
>TRBJ2-3|TRBD2|TRBV7-8
ASLNPGLALEDTQY
>TRBJ2-7|NA|TRBV2
ASRGQGSSYEQY
>TRBJ2-3|NA|TRBV13
ASSLAQTSTDTQY
>TRBJ1-1|NA|TRBV6-4
ASRRSGRENTEAF
>TRBJ2-6|TRBD2|TRBV19
ASSIEASGYPDSGANVLT
>TRBJ1-1|NA|TRBV28
ASSLDPRYTEAF
>TRBJ1-4|NA|TRBV28
ASSLETGRKGLF
>TRBJ1-3|NA|TRBV19
ASTRITGPGNTIY
>TRBJ1-2|TRBD1|TRBV10-1
ATSPRQGDGYT
>TRBJ1-1|TRBD1|TRBV28
ASGQGALTEAF
>TRBJ1-1|NA|TRBV6-1
ASSEDNRESIEAF
>TRBJ1-5|NA|TRBV28
ASSFRSKGVSNQPQH
>TRBJ1-1|NA|TRBV7-2
ASGHQNTEAF
>TRBJ2-2|NA|TRBV5-4
ASSLLTTLNTGELF
>TRBJ1-5|NA|TRBV19
ASTTEGVFGNQPQH
>TRBJ2-5|TRBD2|TRBV2
ASSPTAFWVTSGIQETQY
>TRBJ2-7|NA|TRBV5-1
ASSLDQVSEQY
>TRBJ1-5|TRBD1|TRBV9
ASSFGTGGNQPQH
>TRBJ1-2|NA|TRBV5-4
ASRYQGREGYGYT
>TRBJ1-2|TRBD1|TRBV10-2
ASSSGQGYNYGYT
>TRBJ2-1|NA|TRBV15
ATSRERRQSSYNEQF
>TRBJ1-2|NA|TRBV28
ASSLPDSLGYGYT
>TRBJ1-1|NA|TRBV7-2
ASSNGRRLEAF
>TRBJ2-5|NA|TRBV5-6
ASSTTRGQETQY
>TRBJ1-1|NA|TRBV10-1
ASSESGLSNTEAF
>TRBJ2-7|TRBD1|TRBV19
ASSITGQRSYEQY
>TRBJ1-4|NA|TRBV5-1
ASSSGVEGKLF
>TRBJ1-4|NA|TRBV4-3
ASSQVPRQFNEKLF
>TRBJ2-2|NA|TRBV6-5
AIRTENTGELF
>TRBJ2-7|TRBD1|TRBV10-2
ASTGTDTYEQY
>TRBJ2-7|NA|TRBV27
ASSLGAWDEQY
>TRBJ2-7|NA|TRBV10-2
ASSEGTGSYYEQY
>TRBJ2-7|NA|TRBV14
ASSQSWGDEQY
>TRBJ1-5|NA|TRBV28
ASGGLSNQPQH
>TRBJ2-2|TRBD2|TRBV5-1
ASSPRLAGNTGELF
>TRBJ1-2|NA|TRBV6-5
ASRTFQGYGYT
>TRBJ1-5|NA|TRBV19
ASSIPRRGADNQPQH
>TRBJ1-2|TRBD1|TRBV9
ASSPDGTGYYGYT
>TRBJ2-7|TRBD1|TRBV5-1
ASSAQGDEQY
>TRBJ1-5|NA|TRBV27
ASRQRSNQPQH
>TRBJ1-2|TRBD1|TRBV2
ASSENSGGAEGYT
>TRBJ2-5|TRBD1|TRBV6-1
ASSEPDRVQETQY
>TRBJ2-7|TRBD1|TRBV7-3
ASSLLWDRARLCSYEQY
>TRBJ1-1|TRBD1|TRBV6-5
ASSTGQGLTEAF
>TRBJ1-5|NA|TRBV19
ASSHGAENQPQH